The following is a T cell receptor (beta chain) sequence with its context. What was amplified from RNA transcripts were TCR beta CDR3 regions. HTBI primers were used for first-round RT-PCR of the TCR CDR3. One entry per CDR3 protein results from TCRdb running MiXCR on the multiplex PCR reads. The data contain 560,000 or so distinct CDR3 sequences, 15% to 20% of them singletons. Germline V gene data show CDR1 as DFQATT and CDR2 as SNEGSKA (reference sequence). This CDR3 comprises 14 residues. Trimming left V 6 bases short and J 3 bases short, with 17 bases between. This sample is drawn from a study of T cells in Graves' hyperthyroidism and ophthalmopathy.

The chain carries TRBV20-1 and TRBJ2-5, with TRBD2 as a possible D gene (5 bases). The origin of this receptor is a man aged 40-49 years with Graves' ophthalmopathy. The specimen was blood. The CDR3 coding sequence is TGCAGTGCCAAACGGCGGGCCATAGAAGAGACCCAGTACTTC. Amino acid sequence: CSAKRRAIEETQYF.